A selection of T cell receptor beta chains follows, all from one sample in a study of Graves' ophthalmopathy and Graves' hyperthyroidism. TCRdb re-called the multiplex PCR reads with MiXCR, one entry per CDR3 protein. Of about 620,000 distinct CDR3 sequences listed, 22% are singletons. The source material was peripheral blood. These receptors were obtained from a woman aged 18-35 years with stable Graves' hyperthyroidism. Some clones in this sample may be carry-over from other donors' samples. Both conserved end residues are part of each CDR3. Fields, in order: CDR3 protein, CDR3 DNA, D gene, J gene, clone size, V gene. A D gene is named only where the DNA matches it firmly. For some rows the clone size is stated as once, few or many, or as a class when expanded; others skip it.

CDR3aa: CSAPGGTLNSPLHF
CDR3nt: TGCAGTGCCCCGGGAGGGACCCTGAATTCACCCCTCCACTTT
d_gene: NA
j_gene: TRBJ1-6
abundance: NA
v_gene: TRBV20-1

CDR3aa: CASRTTGTGRYEQYF
CDR3nt: TGCGCCAGCAGAACTACCGGGACAGGACGCTACGAGCAGTACTTC
d_gene: TRBD1
j_gene: TRBJ2-7
abundance: many
v_gene: TRBV5-1

CDR3aa: CAWSPGGAGGYTF
CDR3nt: TGTGCCTGGAGTCCAGGGGGCGCGGGTGGCTACACCTTC
d_gene: TRBD1
j_gene: TRBJ1-2
abundance: many
v_gene: TRBV30

CDR3aa: CASSPRHATSGEETQYF
CDR3nt: TGCGCCAGCAGCCCCAGACACGCGACTAGCGGGGAAGAGACCCAGTACTTC
d_gene: TRBD2
j_gene: TRBJ2-5
abundance: many
v_gene: TRBV4-1

CDR3aa: CASSYAFNYGYTF
CDR3nt: TGTGCCAGCAGTTACGCATTTAACTATGGCTACACCTTC
d_gene: NA
j_gene: TRBJ1-2
abundance: NA
v_gene: TRBV6-5

CDR3aa: CASSLVPSGSTQYF
CDR3nt: TGTGCCAGCAGCTTAGTGCCTAGCGGGAGCACCCAGTACTTC
d_gene: TRBD2
j_gene: TRBJ2-5
abundance: few
v_gene: TRBV7-2

CDR3aa: CSARSYEQYF
CDR3nt: TGCAGTGCTAGGAGCTACGAGCAGTACTTC
d_gene: NA
j_gene: TRBJ2-7
abundance: many
v_gene: TRBV20-1

CDR3aa: CASSLRRETAEAFF
CDR3nt: TGTGCCAGCAGTTTACGGAGGGAGACCGCTGAAGCTTTCTTT
d_gene: NA
j_gene: TRBJ1-1
abundance: many
v_gene: TRBV27

CDR3aa: CASAEGSGNTIYF
CDR3nt: TGCGCCAGCGCGGAGGGCTCTGGAAACACCATATATTTT
d_gene: NA
j_gene: TRBJ1-3
abundance: many
v_gene: TRBV5-1

CDR3aa: CASSPPGGNQPQHF
CDR3nt: TGTGCCAGCAGTCCCCCGGGGGGAAATCAGCCCCAGCATTTT
d_gene: NA
j_gene: TRBJ1-5
abundance: many
v_gene: TRBV12-3/TRBV12-4

CDR3aa: CASSLAVTGELFF
CDR3nt: TGTGCCAGCAGTTTAGCGGTTACCGGGGAGCTGTTTTTT
d_gene: NA
j_gene: TRBJ2-2
abundance: many
v_gene: TRBV12-3/TRBV12-4

CDR3aa: CASSIQGEGSPLHF
CDR3nt: TGCGCCAGCAGCATACAGGGGGAAGGTTCACCCCTCCACTTT
d_gene: TRBD1
j_gene: TRBJ1-6
abundance: many
v_gene: TRBV5-1

CDR3aa: CATSGQTGALLNTGELFF
CDR3nt: TGTGCCACCAGTGGACAGACAGGGGCCTTACTGAACACCGGGGAGCTTTTTTTT
d_gene: TRBD1
j_gene: TRBJ2-2
abundance: NA
v_gene: TRBV24-1

CDR3aa: CASSTTGAGNEAFF
CDR3nt: TGTGCCAGCAGTACAACGGGCGCAGGGAATGAAGCTTTCTTT
d_gene: NA
j_gene: TRBJ1-1
abundance: NA
v_gene: TRBV6-4

CDR3aa: CASRDSGRTYEQYF
CDR3nt: TGTGCCAGCAGGGATAGCGGGAGGACCTACGAGCAGTACTTC
d_gene: TRBD2
j_gene: TRBJ2-7
abundance: NA
v_gene: TRBV28

CDR3aa: CASSLGKTNYGYTF
CDR3nt: TGTGCCAGCAGCTTGGGGAAAACTAACTATGGCTACACCTTC
d_gene: NA
j_gene: TRBJ1-2
abundance: many
v_gene: TRBV7-2

CDR3aa: CASSYAGWGEAFF
CDR3nt: TGTGCCAGCAGTTACGCGGGATGGGGTGAAGCTTTCTTT
d_gene: NA
j_gene: TRBJ1-1
abundance: once
v_gene: TRBV6-5

CDR3aa: CASSETCGGWETQYF
CDR3nt: TGTGCCAGCAGCGAGACTTGCGGGGGATGGGAGACCCAGTACTTC
d_gene: TRBD2
j_gene: TRBJ2-5
abundance: NA
v_gene: TRBV6-1

CDR3aa: CASRTSGRALRETQYF
CDR3nt: TGTGCCAGCAGAACCAGCGGGAGGGCCTTGAGGGAGACCCAGTACTTC
d_gene: TRBD2
j_gene: TRBJ2-5
abundance: NA
v_gene: TRBV11-2

CDR3aa: CASSEGSTRSSF
CDR3nt: TGTGCCAGCAGTGAAGGTTCAACACGAAGCTCCTTC
d_gene: NA
j_gene: TRBJ2-7
abundance: many
v_gene: TRBV6-1

CDR3aa: CASSIYLGQPDQPQHF
CDR3nt: TGTGCCAGTAGTATCTACCTGGGACAGCCGGATCAGCCCCAGCATTTT
d_gene: TRBD1
j_gene: TRBJ1-5
abundance: few
v_gene: TRBV19

CDR3aa: CASSQDHSPLHF
CDR3nt: TGTGCCAGCAGCCAAGACCACTCACCCCTCCACTTT
d_gene: NA
j_gene: TRBJ1-6
abundance: NA
v_gene: TRBV3-1

CDR3aa: CASSFSTGNVDGYTF
CDR3nt: TGCGCCAGCAGCTTCTCGACAGGGAATGTCGATGGCTACACCTTC
d_gene: TRBD1
j_gene: TRBJ1-2
abundance: many
v_gene: TRBV5-1

CDR3aa: CASSLVWTGELQETQYF
CDR3nt: TGTGCCAGCAGCTTAGTGTGGACAGGGGAGCTCCAAGAGACCCAGTACTTC
d_gene: TRBD1
j_gene: TRBJ2-5
abundance: many
v_gene: TRBV11-2

CDR3aa: CASSLLGSYYEQYF
CDR3nt: TGTGCCAGCAGTTTACTTGGCTCCTACTACGAGCAGTACTTC
d_gene: NA
j_gene: TRBJ2-7
abundance: NA
v_gene: TRBV12-3/TRBV12-4

CDR3aa: CASSLGLLGYTF
CDR3nt: TGTGCCAGCAGCTTGGGCCTCCTTGGCTACACCTTC
d_gene: NA
j_gene: TRBJ1-2
abundance: few
v_gene: TRBV5-4

CDR3aa: CASSLQDPYEQYF
CDR3nt: TGTGCCAGCAGTCTACAGGATCCCTACGAGCAGTACTTC
d_gene: NA
j_gene: TRBJ2-7
abundance: many
v_gene: TRBV2

CDR3aa: CASSRHGGRSYEQYF
CDR3nt: TGTGCCAGTAGTCGTCATGGGGGGCGATCCTACGAGCAGTACTTC
d_gene: NA
j_gene: TRBJ2-7
abundance: NA
v_gene: TRBV19

CDR3aa: CASSATTLEQYF
CDR3nt: TGTGCCAGCAGTGCTACTACTCTCGAGCAGTACTTC
d_gene: NA
j_gene: TRBJ2-7
abundance: NA
v_gene: TRBV6-1

CDR3aa: CSAMGTSGITDTQYF
CDR3nt: TGCAGTGCAATGGGGACTAGCGGAATCACAGATACGCAGTATTTT
d_gene: TRBD2
j_gene: TRBJ2-3
abundance: NA
v_gene: TRBV20-1

CDR3aa: CAWSVNRAQYGYTF
CDR3nt: TGTGCCTGGAGTGTAAATAGGGCTCAGTATGGCTACACCTTC
d_gene: NA
j_gene: TRBJ1-2
abundance: many
v_gene: TRBV30

CDR3aa: CASSFAGKVNQPQHF
CDR3nt: TGTGCCAGCAGTTTTGCAGGGAAGGTGAATCAGCCCCAGCATTTT
d_gene: NA
j_gene: TRBJ1-5
abundance: many
v_gene: TRBV28

CDR3aa: CASSLTSGSSYEQYF
CDR3nt: TGTGCCAGCAGTCTGACTAGCGGGAGCTCCTACGAGCAGTACTTC
d_gene: TRBD2
j_gene: TRBJ2-7
abundance: many
v_gene: TRBV5-1

CDR3aa: CASSLNPSSYNSPLHF
CDR3nt: TGTGCCAGCAGCCTCAACCCGAGCTCCTATAATTCACCCCTCCACTTT
d_gene: NA
j_gene: TRBJ1-6
abundance: many
v_gene: TRBV13

CDR3aa: CASSFNWDYEQYF
CDR3nt: TGTGCCAGCAGTTTTAACTGGGACTACGAGCAGTACTTC
d_gene: NA
j_gene: TRBJ2-7
abundance: few
v_gene: TRBV12-3/TRBV12-4

CDR3aa: CASSNRDRVSYGYTF
CDR3nt: TGTGCCAGCAGCAACCGGGACAGGGTCAGCTATGGCTACACCTTC
d_gene: TRBD1
j_gene: TRBJ1-2
abundance: many
v_gene: TRBV3-1

CDR3aa: CASSPGATGAPYEQYF
CDR3nt: TGTGCCAGCAGTCCAGGGGCTACAGGGGCCCCCTACGAGCAGTACTTC
d_gene: TRBD1
j_gene: TRBJ2-7
abundance: many
v_gene: TRBV6-1

CDR3aa: CATSDGGQETQYF
CDR3nt: TGTGCCACCAGTGATGGAGGACAAGAGACCCAGTACTTC
d_gene: NA
j_gene: TRBJ2-5
abundance: many
v_gene: TRBV15

CDR3aa: CASSLGLGGSYEQYF
CDR3nt: TGTGCCAGCAGCTTAGGGTTAGGGGGTTCCTACGAGCAGTACTTC
d_gene: NA
j_gene: TRBJ2-7
abundance: many
v_gene: TRBV7-2